This T cell receptor beta chain was captured in a study of cytomegalovirus exposure and HLA in healthy donors. Study overall: A prior study identified just under 120 million unique TCR beta sequences from around 180 million T cells.

Note on this clone: Its antigen remains unknown.

The PCR made use of 60 Vbeta and 13 Jbeta primers. TCRdb's copy holds only in-frame clones and misses some; the assay was immunoSEQ multiplex PCR. Among about 130,000 clones listed, about 74% were seen once. Germline V CDR1 and CDR2: SGHVS, FNYEAQ. The trim removed 1 base at V and 3 bases at J, leaving 5 bases unmatched. CDR3 length: 16 residues. The study, taken as a whole, reports: Some segments of the V type, notably TRBV6-2 and TRBV6-3, were excluded as indistinguishable.

Healthy bone marrow donors made up the cohort. The chain carries TRBV7-6 and TRBJ1-3, with 8 nucleotides matching TRBD1. The clonotype was recovered from a man aged 18 to 30 in good health and CMV-seropositive. Sequencing was carried out using PBMCs. Written as DNA, the CDR3 is TGTGCCAGCAGCTTAGGGACAGGGAGGCTTGGAAACACCATATATTTT. Translating gives CASSLGTGRLGNTIYF.